What follows are 29 T cell receptor beta chains derived from one specimen sequenced in a study of blood T cells in healthy people across ages. The use of a sample-barcoded 5' primer and a J-beta primer mix characterized a second PCR of roughly 7 to 11 cycles. Each CDR3 protein gets one entry after TCRdb re-called the 5' RACE reads with MiXCR. The sample lists approximately 900,000 distinct CDR3 sequences, 40% to 60% occurring once. The specimen sequenced was blood. The receptor source for this set is a man aged 25 to 40 in good health.

This sequence joins TRBV6-5 and TRBJ1-4, with 7 positions matching TRBD1. CDR3 length equals 14 residues. V shed 5 bases and J 6 bases; nucleotides not matched to a gene: 6. Germline CDR1 reads MNHEY; CDR2 reads SVGAGI. CDR3 DNA sequence: TGTGCCAGCAGTAACAGGGGAGGGGATGAAAAACTGTTTTTT. It specifies CASSNRGGDEKLFF.

The CDR3 nucleotides are TGTGCCAGCAGAAAAAACACACCGGGACAGGGCGGCGAAAAACTGTTTTTT. Its translation: CASRKNTPGQGGEKLFF. This chain connects TRBV12-3 or TRBV12-4 to TRBJ1-4, with TRBD1 matching over 9 bases. J gave up 8 bases and V 6 bases, and 16 bases lay outside the gene matches. The CDR3 covers 17 residues.

The rearrangement uses TRBV5-8 and TRBJ1-1, with D unclear. Trimming left V 5 bases short and J 0 bases short, with 11 bases between. Germline V lookup: CDR1 SGHTS, CDR2 YDEGEE. There are 14 residues in the CDR3. Here the CDR3 reads CASSWARMNTEAFF. For the CDR3, the DNA is TGTGCCAGCAGTTGGGCCCGAATGAACACTGAAGCTTTCTTT.

There are many counts of this clonotype. The gene calls are TRBV13 and TRBJ2-7, with D perhaps matching TRBD1 (6 bases). V dropped 3 bases and J dropped 5 bases, with 11 bases sitting between them. Germline assignment: CDR1 PRHDT and CDR2 FYEKMQ (reference sequence). The CDR3 spans 13 residues. DNA of the CDR3: TGTGCCAGCAGCTTGGGGGCCCCCGACGAGCAGTACTTC. This translates into CASSLGAPDEQYF.

The rearrangement uses TRBV11-2 and TRBJ2-4; 7 bases line up with TRBD1. CDR1 is SGHAT and CDR2 is FQNNGV in the germline V gene. Trimming removed 5 bases from V and 13 bases from J; junction bases left unmatched: 14. The CDR3 length is 14 residues. Here the CDR3 reads CASSEEQGPWEQYF. CDR3 nucleotide sequence: TGTGCCAGCAGCGAAGAACAGGGGCCTTGGGAGCAGTACTTC.

This clonotype was picked up many times. The chain combines TRBV9 with TRBJ2-5; D might be TRBD1 or TRBD2, each matching 6 bases. Trimming stripped 4 bases from V and 1 base from J, with 17 bases between. CDR1 SGDLS and CDR2 YYNGEE come from the germline V gene. This CDR3 has 16 residues. CDR3 nucleotide sequence: TGTGCCAGCAGCCCTCGGAGTAGGGGGGCCCAAGAGACCCAGTACTTC. Its protein is CASSPRSRGAQETQYF.

Only a few counts were recorded for this clonotype. V gene TRBV20-1 combines with J gene TRBJ1-6; D may be TRBD1 (5 bases). Deletions cut 5 bases from V and 0 bases from J, with 8 bases between. The CDR3 sequence is 14 residues long. Germline CDR1 is DFQATT and CDR2 is SNEGSKA (reference sequence). CDR3 bases: TGCAGTGCTGGGGGGGGCTCCTATAATTCACCCCTCCACTTT. Protein: CSAGGGSYNSPLHF.

This clonotype was counted a few times. The V and J genes are TRBV4-1 and TRBJ1-4; 7 positions agree with TRBD1. CDR1 is MGHRA, CDR2 YSYEKL, per germline. The CDR3 sequence is 17 residues long. J lost 3 bases, V lost 1 base, and 8 bases had no gene match. The CDR3 spells CASSQVNTGAANEKLFF. CDR3 DNA sequence: TGCGCCAGCAGCCAAGTCAACACAGGGGCAGCTAATGAAAAACTGTTTTTT.

This rearrangement joins TRBV4-2 to TRBJ2-5; TRBD2 agrees at 7 bases. V lost 1 base and J lost 5; bases outside the gene matches: 4. Germline V gives CDR1 LGHNA, CDR2 YNFKEQ. The CDR3 covers 14 residues. The CDR3 DNA is TGTGCCAGCAGCCAAGGACTAGCCGATGAGACCCAGTACTTC. It is translated as CASSQGLADETQYF.

The CDR3 loop reads CSARSDGKGEAFF. The CDR3 nucleotides are TGCAGTGCTAGGTCGGACGGAAAGGGTGAAGCTTTCTTT. The rearrangement joins TRBV20-1 to TRBJ1-1; D gene unclear. CDR1 DFQATT and CDR2 SNEGSKA come from the germline V gene (reference sequence). Trimming cost V 3 bases and J 7 bases, with 15 bases left between them. CDR3 length: 13 amino acids.

The rearrangement links TRBV28 to TRBJ2-4; 11 bases line up with TRBD2. The J call could be wrong; TRBJ2-7 is a better fit for the DNA end. Germline assignment: CDR1 MDHEN and CDR2 SYDVKM. CDR3 length: 14 residues. The CDR3 here is CASSPGLAEPEQYF. CDR3 DNA sequence: TGTGCCAGCAGTCCGGGACTAGCGGAGCCCGAGCAGTACTTC.

The V and J genes are TRBV14 and TRBJ2-4; unclear D gene. Germline assignment: CDR1 SGHDN and CDR2 FVKESK. V lost 5 bases and J lost 0, with 17 bases in between. The length of the CDR3 is 17 residues. The CDR3 here is CASSGRLPLLAKNIQYF. Written as DNA, the CDR3 is TGTGCCAGCAGCGGCCGATTGCCCCTTCTAGCCAAAAACATTCAGTACTTC. Variable domain in full (rest from reference TRBV14 and TRBJ2-4): EAGVTQFPSHSVIEKGQTVTLRCDPISGHDNLYWYRRVMGKEIKFLLHFVKESKQDESGMPNNRFLAERTGGTYSTLKVQPAELEDSGVYFCASSGRLPLLAKNIQYFGAGTRLSVL.

This clonotype has just one count. The genes are TRBV7-9 and TRBJ2-5, with 7 nucleotides matching TRBD2. The CDR3 has 15 residues. Germline V gene lookup returns CDR1 SEHNR and CDR2 FQNEAQ (reference sequence). The junction had 12 bases not matched to a gene; V was cut back by 4 bases and J by 7 bases. For the CDR3, the DNA is TGTGCCAGCAGCTCCCAGACTAGCTTGGGTGGGACCCAGTACTTC. Translating gives CASSSQTSLGGTQYF.

This clonotype was picked up a small number of times. This rearrangement joins TRBV5-1 to TRBJ2-5, with 12 positions matching TRBD2. This CDR3 spans 15 amino acids. The J segment lost 1 base and the V segment lost 7 bases, leaving 5 bases of the junction unmatched. Germline loops: CDR1 SGHRS, CDR2 YFSETQ. CDR3 in DNA: TGCGCCAGCGGACAGACTAGCGGGGGCCAAGAGACCCAGTACTTC. Translated: CASGQTSGGQETQYF.

The J gene is TRBJ1-6, the V gene TRBV6-5; D not certain. This CDR3 has 12 amino acids. V was cut by 6 bases and J by 9 bases, with 9 bases left in between. Germline assignment: CDR1 MNHEY and CDR2 SVGAGI. The CDR3 spells CASSRISSPLHF. The CDR3, as DNA: TGTGCCAGCAGCCGCATATCTTCACCCCTCCACTTT.

This clonotype showed up just a few times. The gene calls are TRBV3-1 and TRBJ2-3; no clear D. In germline, CDR1 is LGHDT, CDR2 YNNKEL (reference sequence). This CDR3 has 13 amino acids. Trimming took off 0 bases at V and 3 bases at J, with 4 bases between the two ends. The CDR3: CASSQEGTDTQYF. The CDR3 DNA reads TGTGCCAGCAGCCAAGAGGGGACAGATACGCAGTATTTT.

A remark on this clonotype: At one end the junction does not follow the germline gene, possibly because of a read error. V usage is TRBV28 and J usage is TRBJ2-7; D ambiguous. This CDR3 comprises 14 residues. The germline V gene encodes CDR1 MDHEN and CDR2 SYDVKM. In DNA, the CDR3 is TGTGCCGGCAGTTTAAACGGTCACTCCTACGAGCAGTACTTC. Translation gives CAGSLNGHSYEQYF. Full variable domain (outside the CDR3, taken from reference TRBV28 and TRBJ2-7): DVKVTQSSRYLVKRTGEKVFLECVQDMDHENMFWYRQDPGLGLRLIYFSYDVKMKEKGDIPEGYSVSREKKERFSLILESASTNQTSMYLCAGSLNGHSYEQYFGPGTRLTVT.

The rearrangement joins TRBV29-1 to TRBJ1-1, with a tentative D call TRBD1 (6 bases). V shed 6 bases and J shed 5 bases, with 10 bases lying between them. This CDR3 comprises 11 residues. Germline loops: CDR1 SQVTM, CDR2 ANQGSEA. CDR3 loop: CSVRGGTEAFF. In DNA form, the CDR3 reads TGCAGCGTGAGGGGGGGAACTGAAGCTTTCTTT.

This clonotype was observed a handful of times. The chain combines TRBV7-9 with TRBJ1-2; D unresolved. Trimming left V 5 bases short and J 7 bases short, with 8 bases between. This CDR3 has 11 residues. Germline CDR1 SEHNR, CDR2 FQNEAQ (reference sequence). The CDR3 loop reads CASSPMSGYTF. The CDR3 nucleotides read TGTGCCAGCAGCCCGATGAGTGGCTACACCTTC.

V is TRBV20-1 and J is TRBJ2-7; 7 nucleotides agree with TRBD1. J gave up 3 bases and V 0 bases, and 14 bases lay outside the gene matches. CDR3 length equals 17 residues. The germline CDR1 and CDR2 sequences are DFQATT and SNEGSKA (reference sequence). CDR3 in DNA: TGCAGTGCTAGAGATAGGAGCCGGGCAGGGGGTAACTACGAGCAGTACTTC. Protein: CSARDRSRAGGNYEQYF.

The chain combines TRBV7-9 with TRBJ1-6, with a tentative D call TRBD1 (6 bases). Germline V gene lookup returns CDR1 SEHNR and CDR2 FQNEAQ (reference sequence). V lost 2 bases to trimming and J lost 10 bases, with 9 bases between them. CDR3 size: 13 residues. The CDR3 DNA is TGTGCCAGCAGCTTACCGGGGGCCTCACCCCTCCACTTT. This encodes CASSLPGASPLHF.

The chain carries TRBV7-9 and TRBJ2-2; 13 nucleotides match TRBD2. CDR3 length equals 17 residues. Germline V lookup: CDR1 SEHNR, CDR2 FQNEAQ (reference sequence). The V and J ends lost 5 bases and 7 bases, in that order; junction bases with no gene match: 10. CDR3: CASSPRTSGGLDGELFF. The CDR3 bases are TGTGCCAGCAGCCCTAGGACTAGCGGGGGCCTCGACGGGGAGCTGTTTTTT.

The chain couples TRBV4-1 to TRBJ1-5, with 7 positions matching TRBD1. The V and J ends lost 4 bases and 7 bases, in that order; junction bases with no gene match: 13. The CDR3 is 16 residues long. The germline V gene has CDR1 MGHRA and CDR2 YSYEKL. The CDR3 is CASSRVIGQAGQPQHF. CDR3 DNA sequence: TGCGCCAGCAGCCGCGTAATCGGACAGGCCGGCCAGCCCCAGCATTTT.

J is TRBJ2-7 and V is TRBV18; no clear D gene. V was pared by 5 bases and J by 0 bases, with 11 bases between. The CDR3 totals 14 residues. The germline V gene has CDR1 KGHSH and CDR2 LQKENI. For the CDR3, the DNA is TGTGCCAGCTCAATGGTCTTGAGCTCCTACGAGCAGTACTTC. The encoded protein is CASSMVLSSYEQYF.

The rearrangement links TRBV28 to TRBJ2-3, with a tentative D call TRBD2 (5 bases). The CDR3 has 17 amino acids. Germline V CDR1 and CDR2: MDHEN, SYDVKM. V was trimmed by 4 bases and J by 1 base, leaving 18 bases between them. CDR3 DNA sequence: TGTGCCAGCAGTTCATCCCGGGATCAATTTGGCACAGATACGCAGTATTTT. Its translation is CASSSSRDQFGTDTQYF.

The chain employs TRBV7-9 and TRBJ2-4; possible D gene TRBD2, 6 bases. Trimming left V 1 base short and J 3 bases short, with 16 bases between. Germline-derived CDR1 and CDR2 are SEHNR and FQNEAQ (reference sequence). The CDR3 contains 17 residues. The CDR3 spells CASSLGDPGDGKNIQYF. The CDR3 DNA sequence: TGTGCCAGCAGCTTAGGGGATCCGGGAGACGGCAAAAACATTCAGTACTTC.

The rearrangement links TRBV27 to TRBJ2-3; TRBD1 aligns across 9 bases. The V and J ends lost 4 bases and 4 bases, in that order; junction bases with no gene match: 6. Germline CDR1 reads MNHEY; CDR2 reads SMNVEV (reference sequence). CDR3 length: 15 amino acids. CDR3 DNA sequence: TGTGCCAGCAGTTCCCACAGGGGGCTGGCAGATACGCAGTATTTT. Amino acids: CASSSHRGLADTQYF.

The sample holds a few counts of this clonotype. This rearrangement joins TRBV4-2 to TRBJ1-1, with D possibly matching TRBD1 (6 bases). Trimming left V 4 bases short and J 3 bases short, with 12 bases between. The CDR3 loop spans 14 amino acids. Germline CDR1 is LGHNA and CDR2 is YNFKEQ. CDR3 amino acids: CASSREAGDTEAFF. CDR3 DNA: TGTGCCAGCAGCCGCGAAGCAGGGGACACTGAAGCTTTCTTT.

This clonotype has only a few counts. This sequence joins TRBV6-5 and TRBJ2-1; 8 positions agree with TRBD2. V trimming: 7 bases; J trimming: 3 bases; junction bases outside the gene matches: 8. The CDR3 loop spans 15 amino acids. Germline CDR1 and CDR2: MNHEY and SVGAGI. CDR3 DNA sequence: TGTGCCAGCACCGCACCGGGACTAGTCTACAATGAGCAGTTCTTC. Its translation: CASTAPGLVYNEQFF.